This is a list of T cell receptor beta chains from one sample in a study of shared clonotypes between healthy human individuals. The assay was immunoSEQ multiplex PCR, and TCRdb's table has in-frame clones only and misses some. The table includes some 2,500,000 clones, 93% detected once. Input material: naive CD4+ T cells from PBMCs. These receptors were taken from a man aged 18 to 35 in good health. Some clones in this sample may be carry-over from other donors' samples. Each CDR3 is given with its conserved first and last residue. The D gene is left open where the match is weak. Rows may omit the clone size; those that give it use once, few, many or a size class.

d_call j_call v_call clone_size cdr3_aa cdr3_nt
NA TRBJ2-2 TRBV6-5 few CATNGWNTGELFF TGTGCCACCAATGGATGGAACACCGGGGAGCTGTTTTTT
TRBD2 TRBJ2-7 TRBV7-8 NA CASSLVVAGDYEQYF TGTGCCAGCAGCTTAGTGGTAGCGGGAGACTACGAGCAGTACTTC
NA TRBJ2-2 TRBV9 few CASSSHTGELFF TGTGCCAGCAGCTCTCACACCGGGGAGCTGTTTTTT
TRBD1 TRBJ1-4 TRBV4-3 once CASSSGQGRNEKLFF TGCGCCAGCAGTTCGGGACAGGGTCGGAATGAAAAACTGTTTTTT
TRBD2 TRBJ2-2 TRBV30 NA CAWSRGGWYTGELFF TGTGCCTGGAGTCGGGGGGGCTGGTACACCGGGGAGCTGTTTTTT
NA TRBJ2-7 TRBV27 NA CASRWGVAREQYF TGTGCCAGTCGGTGGGGGGTGGCCCGTGAGCAGTACTTC
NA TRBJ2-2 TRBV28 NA CASKVNTGELFF TGTGCCAGCAAGGTGAACACCGGGGAGCTGTTTTTT
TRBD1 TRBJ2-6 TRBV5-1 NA CASSPQGAGANVLTF TGCGCCAGCAGCCCACAGGGGGCCGGGGCCAACGTCCTGACTTTC
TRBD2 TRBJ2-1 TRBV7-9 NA CASSFQGLGRYNEQFF TGTGCCAGCAGCTTTCAAGGACTAGGGAGGTACAATGAGCAGTTCTTC
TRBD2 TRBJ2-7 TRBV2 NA CASSTSGTSGRPRYEQYF TGTGCCAGCAGTACCTCCGGGACTAGCGGGAGACCCCGTTACGAGCAGTACTTC